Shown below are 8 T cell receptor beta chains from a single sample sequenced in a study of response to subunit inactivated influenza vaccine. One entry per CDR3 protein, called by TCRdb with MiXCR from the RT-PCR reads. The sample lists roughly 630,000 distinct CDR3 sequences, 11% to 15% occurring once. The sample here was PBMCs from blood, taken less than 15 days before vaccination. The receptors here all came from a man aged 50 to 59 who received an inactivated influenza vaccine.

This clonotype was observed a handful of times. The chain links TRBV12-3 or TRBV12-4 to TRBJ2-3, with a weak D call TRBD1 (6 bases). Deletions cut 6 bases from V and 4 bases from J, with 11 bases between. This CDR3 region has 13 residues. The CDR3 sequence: CASSSTGPDTQYF. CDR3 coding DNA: TGTGCCAGCAGCTCTACAGGGCCAGATACGCAGTATTTT.

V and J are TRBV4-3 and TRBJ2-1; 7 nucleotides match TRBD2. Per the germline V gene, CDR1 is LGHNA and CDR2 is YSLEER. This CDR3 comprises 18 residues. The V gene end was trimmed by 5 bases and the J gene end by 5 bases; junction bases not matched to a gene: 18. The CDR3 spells CASSYWGGSGESHNEQFF. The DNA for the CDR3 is TGCGCCAGCAGCTATTGGGGAGGGAGCGGGGAGTCGCACAATGAGCAGTTCTTC.

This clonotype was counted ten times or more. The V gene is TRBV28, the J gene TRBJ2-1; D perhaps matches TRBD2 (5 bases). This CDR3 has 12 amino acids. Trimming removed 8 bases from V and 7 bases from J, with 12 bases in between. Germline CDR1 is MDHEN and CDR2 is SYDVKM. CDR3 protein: CASCSGSNEQFF. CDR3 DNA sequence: TGTGCCAGCTGCTCGGGGTCAAATGAGCAGTTCTTC.

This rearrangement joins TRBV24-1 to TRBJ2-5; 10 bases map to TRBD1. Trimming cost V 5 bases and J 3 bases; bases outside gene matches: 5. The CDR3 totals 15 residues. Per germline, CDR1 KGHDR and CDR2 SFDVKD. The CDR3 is CATSGTGTGEETQYF. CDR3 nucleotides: TGTGCCACCAGTGGCACCGGGACAGGGGAAGAGACCCAGTACTTC.

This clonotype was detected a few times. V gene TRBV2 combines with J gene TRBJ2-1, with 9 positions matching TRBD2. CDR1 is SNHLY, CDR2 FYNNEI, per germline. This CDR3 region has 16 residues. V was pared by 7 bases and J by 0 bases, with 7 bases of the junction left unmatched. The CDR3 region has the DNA TGTGCCAGCACCATTCTAGCGGGGAGCTCCTACAATGAGCAGTTCTTC. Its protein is CASTILAGSSYNEQFF.

The CDR3 nucleotides read TGTGCCATCAGTTCCCGGACAGGGGGCGCGGGAGCCTACGAGCAGTACTTC. It codes for CAISSRTGGAGAYEQYF. The chain carries TRBV10-3 and TRBJ2-7; 11 bases are shared with TRBD1. Per the germline V gene, CDR1 is ENHRY and CDR2 is SYGVKD. CDR3 length: 17 residues. Losses at the gene ends were 5 bases for V and 2 bases for J; bases not matched to a gene: 11.

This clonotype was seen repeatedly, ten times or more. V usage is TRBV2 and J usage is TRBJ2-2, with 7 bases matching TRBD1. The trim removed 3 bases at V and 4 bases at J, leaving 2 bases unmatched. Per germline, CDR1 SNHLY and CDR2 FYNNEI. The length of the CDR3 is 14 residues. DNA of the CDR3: TGTGCCAGCAGTGAGGGACAGACCACCGGGGAGCTGTTTTTT. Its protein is CASSEGQTTGELFF.

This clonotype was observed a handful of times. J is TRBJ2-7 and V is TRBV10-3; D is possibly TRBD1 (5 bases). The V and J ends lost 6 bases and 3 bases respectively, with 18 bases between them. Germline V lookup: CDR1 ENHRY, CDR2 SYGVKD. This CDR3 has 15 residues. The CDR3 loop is CAISPSDRMDYEQYF. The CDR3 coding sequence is TGTGCCATCAGCCCAAGTGACAGAATGGACTACGAGCAGTACTTC.